The following is a T cell receptor (beta chain) sequence with its context. Its antigen target is currently unknown. Base qualities are not at hand, and no much larger clone is one base apart. Synthetic TCR analog templates were spiked into each PCR to estimate absolute template abundance from read counts. The immunoSEQ assay used bias-controlled V and J gene primers to amplify TCRbeta CDR3 regions from genomic DNA. Sequencing of rearranged TCRbeta segments was performed at approximately 20X coverage. As for the original processing: Clustering was used to correct sequencing errors, and CDR3s were annotated against IMGT to assign V, D and J genes. Downstream analyses used only productive TCRbeta rearrangements, leaving out any out-of-frame or stop-codon sequences. Clonality was calculated as one minus the Shannon entropy normalized by the log of the number of unique productive sequences. Clones differing between time points or between blood and tumor were identified using Fisher's exact test with Benjamini-Hochberg correction, with an adjusted p below 0.01 applied as the threshold. Not all clones reach the TCRdb copy of this immuneACCESS table, which keeps in-frame sequences only. Checked studies attribute under half of the gap to unresolved V genes and leave the rest unexplained. The V and J calls and clone size are taken from that table; D and trimming were inferred from the DNA. For this sample there are about 66,000 clones; around nine tenths appear just once. 11% of the sample rests with the top ten.

The meaning of the sample's time point label: peripheral blood 6 weeks after treatment start. The cohort included about 30 patients with locally advanced or metastatic urothelial carcinoma who were treated at Memorial Sloan Kettering on a trial protocol. Peripheral blood mononuclear cells were collected pretreatment and during treatment, with between 1 and 8 total time points obtained per patient. The Qiagen DNeasy Blood extraction kit was used to purify genomic DNA from total PBMCs and tumor samples. PBMCs were collected pretreatment and during treatment and were isolated and stored as previously described. The CDR3 spans 16 residues, from the cysteine through the phenylalanine. CDR3 DNA only is kept here, 48 bases in frame from base 1. V and J lose 0 bases and 6 bases, and a span of 15 bases separates them. The germline V gene specifies SGHRS as CDR1 and YFSETQ as CDR2. This specimen belongs to a study of PD-L1 blockade in urothelial cancer (dated by TCRdb to 2017 to 2019). In the study overall: Every patient began therapy in 2014 and was given atezolizumab 1,200 mg intravenously every 3 weeks. About 90% of the roughly 29 patients were males with bladder-origin urothelial cancer, and about 65% of the 29 reported a prior smoking history. Durable clinical benefit was defined as a progression-free survival longer than 6 months, and TCR features were additionally tested against progression-free survival and overall survival. Patients had an ECOG performance status of 0 or 1 and had received between 0 and 3 prior chemotherapy regimens. Pretreatment blood TCR-seq was available for about 30 patients, at least one posttreatment blood collection was obtained for about 24 patients, and tumor TCR-seq was available for about 24 patients. In the same patients, pretreatment tumors underwent whole exome sequencing and RNA sequencing in addition to TCR sequencing. Eight to ten patients achieved durable clinical benefit and approximately 20 did not. An exploratory multi-omic analysis was conducted of the somatic, immune and clinical correlates of response to PD-L1 blockade with atezolizumab in urothelial cancer. Blood samples were analyzed at 3 weeks after treatment start (second dose) and at 6 weeks after treatment start. A median of about 150,000 T cells and tens of thousands of unique TCRs was obtained from blood samples, and a median clonality of roughly 0.08 was observed. Pretreatment tumor samples, along with matched peripheral blood collected serially before and after atezolizumab treatment, underwent TCR sequencing.

Beyond this particular receptor, the publication reports: At 3 weeks after the start of treatment, tumor-associated TCR clones in peripheral blood had expanded more in patients with durable benefit (n of about 22, p = 0.022). Improved progression-free and overall survival was associated with having pretreatment peripheral blood TCR clonality below the median. Small sample size (n ≈ 28) and many exploratory analyses mean the results are intended to be hypothesis-generating.

The TCR comes from a man in his 60s with urothelial cancer. The V gene is TRBV5-1 and the J gene is TRBJ2-2, with the D gene too uncertain to name. The sequencing used PBMCs, collected around atezolizumab (anti-PD-L1) treatment. The nucleotide sequence reads TGCGCCAGCAGCTTGGGCCTAAGTGATCGGTCCGGGGAGCTGTTTTTT. It codes for CASSLGLSDRSGELFF.